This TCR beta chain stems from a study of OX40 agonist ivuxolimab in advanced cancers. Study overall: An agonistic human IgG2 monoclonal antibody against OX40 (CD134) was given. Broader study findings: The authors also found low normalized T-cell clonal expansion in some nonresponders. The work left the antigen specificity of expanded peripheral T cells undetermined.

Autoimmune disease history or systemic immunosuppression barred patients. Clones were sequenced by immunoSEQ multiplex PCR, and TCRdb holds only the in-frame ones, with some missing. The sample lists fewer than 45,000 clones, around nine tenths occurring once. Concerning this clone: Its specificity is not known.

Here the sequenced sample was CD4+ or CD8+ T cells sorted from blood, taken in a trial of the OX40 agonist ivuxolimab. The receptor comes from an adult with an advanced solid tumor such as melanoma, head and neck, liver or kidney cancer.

CDR3 in amino acids: CASSLNSYEQYF. In DNA form, the CDR3 reads TGTGCCAGCAGCTTGAACAGCTACGAGCAGTACTTC. This sequence joins TRBV5-4 and TRBJ2-7; no firm D call. CDR1 SGHNT and CDR2 YYREEE come from the germline V gene (reference sequence). CDR3 size: 12 residues. The V end lost 1 base, the J end lost 3 bases, and 5 bases lay between the germline ends. The full variable domain, completed using reference TRBV5-4 and TRBJ2-7, is ETGVTQSPTHLIKTRGQQVTLRCSSQSGHNTVSWYQQALGQGPQFIFQYYREEENGRGNFPPRFSGLQFPNYSSELNVNALELDDSALYLCASSLNSYEQYFGPGTRLTVT.